The clone carrying this TCR beta chain was seen more than once but under ten times. With 3 bases removed from V and 7 bases from J, the gap between germline ends came to 6 bases. The CDR3 contains 12 residues. CDR1 and CDR2 (germline): MNHNS, SASEGT. The data were obtained in a study of control samples from healthy donors and cancer patients. Measured with immunoSEQ multiplex PCR; TCRdb has only the in-frame clones, and not every one. Of some 120,000 clones listed, around nine tenths are singletons. J is TRBJ2-2 and V is TRBV6-1; tentatively, D is TRBD1 (5 bases). The origin of this receptor is a man aged 35-49 years in good health. Sequenced sample: blood. Written as DNA, the CDR3 is TGTGCCAGCAGTGACAGGGTCGGGGAGCTGTTTTTT. Its translation: CASSDRVGELFF.